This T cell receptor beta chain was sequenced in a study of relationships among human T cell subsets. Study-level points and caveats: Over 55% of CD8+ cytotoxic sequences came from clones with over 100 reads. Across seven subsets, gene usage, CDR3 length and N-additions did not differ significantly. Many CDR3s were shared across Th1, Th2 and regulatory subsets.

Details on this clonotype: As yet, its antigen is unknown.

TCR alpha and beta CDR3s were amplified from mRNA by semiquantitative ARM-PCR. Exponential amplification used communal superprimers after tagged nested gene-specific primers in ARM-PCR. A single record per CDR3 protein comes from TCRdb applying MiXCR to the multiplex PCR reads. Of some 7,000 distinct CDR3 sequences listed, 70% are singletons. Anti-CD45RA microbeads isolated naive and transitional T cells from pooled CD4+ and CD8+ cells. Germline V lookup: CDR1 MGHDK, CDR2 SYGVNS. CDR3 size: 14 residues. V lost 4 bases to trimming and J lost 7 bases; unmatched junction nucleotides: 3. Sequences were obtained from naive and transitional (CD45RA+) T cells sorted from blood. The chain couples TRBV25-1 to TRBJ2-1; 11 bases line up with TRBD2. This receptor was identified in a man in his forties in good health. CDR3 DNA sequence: TGTGCCAGCAGTGCGACTAGCGGGATAAATGAGCAGTTCTTC. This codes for CASSATSGINEQFF. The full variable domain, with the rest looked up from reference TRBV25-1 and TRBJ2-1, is EADIYQTPRYLVIGTGKKITLECSQTMGHDKMYWYQQDPGMELHLIHYSYGVNSTEKGDLSSESTVSRIRTEHFPLTLESARPSHTSQYLCASSATSGINEQFFGPGTRLTVL.